These 22 T cell receptor beta chains came from one sample sequenced in a study of CXCR4 blockade with PD-1 therapy in pancreatic cancer. TCRdb keeps only in-frame clones here, not all; method: immunoSEQ multiplex PCR. Here the sample spans about 5,200 clones, around 59% being singletons. The material sequenced was tumor tissue. The receptors were gathered from a human donor with pancreatic ductal adenocarcinoma.

This clone appeared a few times. The chain links TRBV9 to TRBJ1-5; 8 bases agree with TRBD1. V was clipped by 5 bases and J by 3 bases; unmatched bases: 7. From germline, CDR1 is SGDLS and CDR2 YYNGEE. This CDR3 has 15 amino acids. The CDR3 nucleotides are TGTGCCAGCAGAGGACAGGGACAGAACAATCAGCCCCAGCATTTT. It encodes CASRGQGQNNQPQHF.

V is TRBV19 and J is TRBJ2-2; 10 bases map to TRBD1. V was clipped by 3 bases and J by 4 bases; unmatched bases: 5. CDR1 is LNHDA, CDR2 SQIVND, per germline (reference sequence). The CDR3 consists of 16 residues. In nucleotides, the CDR3 is TGTGCCAGTAGTATTAGGACAGGGGGGATCACCGGGGAGCTGTTTTTT. Protein product: CASSIRTGGITGELFF.

The rearrangement joins TRBV6-8 to TRBJ1-3; 7 nucleotides line up with TRBD1. CDR3 length: 13 residues. The V and J ends lost 10 bases and 2 bases, in that order; junction bases with no gene match: 5. Germline V gene data show CDR1 as MNHGY and CDR2 as SAAAGT. CDR3 DNA: TGTGCCATGACACAGGGGACTGGAAACACCATATATTTT. As protein: CAMTQGTGNTIYF.

This rearrangement joins TRBV18 to TRBJ2-3; TRBD2 aligns across 12 bases. Germline V lookup: CDR1 KGHSH, CDR2 LQKENI. V shed 6 bases, J shed 2 bases, and the junction held 9 bases outside the gene matches. The CDR3 extends over 17 amino acids. CDR3 sequence: CASSPTGLAGTTDTQYF. The CDR3 nucleotides are TGTGCCAGCTCCCCCACTGGACTAGCGGGGACCACAGATACGCAGTATTTT.

This clone was picked up a small number of times. The chain joins TRBV6-8 to TRBJ2-2, with 7 bases that match TRBD1. Germline assignment: CDR1 MNHGY and CDR2 SAAAGT. The CDR3 is 15 residues long. J gave up 7 bases and V 0 bases, and 5 bases lay outside the gene matches. The CDR3: CASSYSYRGHGELFF. The CDR3 DNA is TGTGCCAGCAGTTACTCTTACAGGGGACACGGGGAGCTGTTTTTT.

This chain links TRBV16 with TRBJ2-3, with 8 bases aligning to TRBD1. The V segment lost 4 bases and the J segment 6 bases; nucleotides outside the gene matches: 6. This CDR3 region has 14 residues. From germline, CDR1 is KGHSY and CDR2 FQNENV. Here the CDR3 reads CASSLLGQADTQYF. Here the CDR3 DNA reads TGTGCCAGCAGCCTCCTGGGACAGGCTGATACGCAGTATTTT.

The chain uses TRBV19 and TRBJ2-3; D ambiguous. The V end was cut by 3 bases, the J end by 7 bases, with 8 bases between. The germline gives CDR1 LNHDA, CDR2 SQIVND (reference sequence). CDR3 length: 12 residues. The CDR3 loop is CASSIPSHTQYF. The CDR3 DNA reads TGTGCCAGTAGTATCCCGTCCCATACGCAGTATTTT.

The rearrangement links TRBV10-3 to TRBJ2-1; D possibly corresponds to TRBD1 (6 bases). The CDR3 has 13 residues. V was clipped by 7 bases and J by 9 bases, with 16 bases between them. The germline V gene has CDR1 ENHRY and CDR2 SYGVKD. CDR3 DNA: TGTGCCATCACCGGGACAAGGGGCGGTGAGCAGTTCTTC. Translation: CAITGTRGGEQFF.

This chain connects TRBV19 to TRBJ2-1; TRBD1 matches at 12 bases. J gave up 8 bases and V 11 bases, and 4 bases lay outside the gene matches. The CDR3 is 12 residues long. Germline V CDR1 and CDR2: LNHDA, SQIVND (reference sequence). The CDR3, as DNA: TGTGCCTCGGGACAGGGGGCGCATGAGCAGTTCTTC. Translating gives CASGQGAHEQFF. The full variable domain, its missing parts supplied by reference TRBV19 and TRBJ2-1, is DGGITQSPKYLFRKEGQNVTLSCEQNLNHDAMYWYRQDPGQGLRLIYYSQIVNDFQKGDIAEGYSVSREKKESFPLTVTSAQKNPTAFYLCASGQGAHEQFFGPGTRLTVL.

This clone is medium-sized by share. The rearrangement joins TRBV11-3 to TRBJ2-1, with TRBD2 matching over 7 bases. This CDR3 comprises 16 residues. CDR1 SGHNT and CDR2 YENEEA come from the germline V gene. The V segment lost 1 base and the J segment 6 bases; nucleotides outside the gene matches: 9. The CDR3 coding sequence is TGTGCCAGCAGCTTAGGACTAGCAGACCTCGGCAATGAGCAGTTCTTC. This gives the protein CASSLGLADLGNEQFF.

The chain couples TRBV18 to TRBJ1-2; D is uncertain. CDR1 is KGHSH and CDR2 is LQKENI in the germline V gene. Trimming left V 1 base short and J 1 base short, with 10 bases between. The CDR3 covers 15 residues. Here the CDR3 DNA reads TGTGCCAGCTCACCACTAGAACCGAATAACTATGGCTACACCTTC. Translation: CASSPLEPNNYGYTF. Complete variable domain (other parts from reference TRBV18 and TRBJ1-2): NAGVMQNPRHLVRRRGQEARLRCSPMKGHSHVYWYRQLPEEGLKFMVYLQKENIIDESGMPKERFSAEFPKEGPSILRIQQVVRGDSAAYFCASSPLEPNNYGYTFGSGTRLTVV.

The chain uses TRBV18 and TRBJ2-2; possibly TRBD1 for D (6 bases). CDR1 is KGHSH and CDR2 is LQKENI in the germline V gene. The germline V and J ends were trimmed by 6 bases and 4 bases, with 15 bases remaining between them. The length of the CDR3 is 15 residues. CDR3 sequence: CASSNSGTTTGELFF. The CDR3, as DNA: TGTGCCAGCTCGAATTCCGGGACAACCACCGGGGAGCTGTTTTTT.

The chain joins TRBV18 to TRBJ2-7, with D possibly TRBD1 on 5 matching bases. Looked up from germline, CDR1 is KGHSH and CDR2 is LQKENI. The length of the CDR3 is 16 residues. Trimming pared 3 bases from V and 0 bases from J, leaving 15 bases between. The CDR3 protein is CASSPLSRALSYEQYF. CDR3 DNA sequence: TGTGCCAGCTCACCCCTCAGCAGGGCTCTCTCCTACGAGCAGTACTTC.

The chain is built from TRBV29-1 and TRBJ2-1; the match to TRBD1 covers 11 bases. Per the germline V gene, CDR1 is SQVTM and CDR2 is ANQGSEA. With V trimmed by 6 bases and J by 5 bases, 6 bases remained unmatched. The length of the CDR3 is 14 residues. The CDR3 coding sequence is TGCAGCGTCACCCGGACAGGGGGCAACAATGAGCAGTTCTTC. Amino acid sequence: CSVTRTGGNNEQFF.

The gene calls are TRBV14 and TRBJ2-3; no clear D. This CDR3 region has 13 residues. Germline loops: CDR1 SGHDN, CDR2 FVKESK. V shed 4 bases and J shed 2 bases, with 7 bases lying between them. This CDR3 is CASSRFPTDTQYF. The CDR3 bases are TGTGCCAGCAGCCGATTTCCCACAGATACGCAGTATTTT.

This clone was observed a handful of times. The chain is built from TRBV11-3 and TRBJ1-3; D unresolved. Germline V gene data show CDR1 as SGHNT and CDR2 as YENEEA. The CDR3 covers 14 residues. With 5 bases removed from V and 4 bases from J, the gap between germline ends came to 12 bases. The CDR3 coding sequence is TGTGCCAGCAGCCGGCCCGGACGGGGAAACACCATATATTTT. Encoded protein: CASSRPGRGNTIYF.

This rearrangement joins TRBV6-4 to TRBJ1-4; no clear D gene. This CDR3 contains 15 residues. Per germline, CDR1 MRHNA and CDR2 SNTAGT. Trimming left V 5 bases short and J 8 bases short, with 18 bases between. CDR3 protein: CASSLKTRGSEKLFF. In DNA, the CDR3 is TGTGCCAGCAGTCTGAAGACCCGAGGATCGGAAAAACTGTTTTTT.

The genes are TRBV18 and TRBJ1-2, with a possible D match to TRBD1 (6 bases). Germline V lookup: CDR1 KGHSH, CDR2 LQKENI. Trimming took 2 bases from V and 8 from J, leaving 15 bases between them. The CDR3 consists of 14 residues. CDR3 region: CASSPGQGPDGYTF. CDR3 coding DNA: TGTGCCAGCTCACCAGGGCAGGGGCCCGACGGCTACACCTTC.

The V call is TRBV19, the J call TRBJ2-5; TRBD2 matches 12 bases. V lost 1 base, J lost 2 bases, and 2 bases stayed unmatched. CDR3 length equals 16 residues. CDR1 and CDR2 from the germline V gene are LNHDA and SQIVND (reference sequence). CDR3 sequence: CASSIAGLAGQETQYF. The CDR3, as DNA: TGTGCCAGTAGTATAGCCGGACTAGCGGGGCAAGAGACCCAGTACTTC.

The chain combines TRBV19 with TRBJ1-2; 8 nucleotides agree with TRBD1. Germline loops: CDR1 LNHDA, CDR2 SQIVND (reference sequence). V lost 4 bases and J lost 4; bases outside the gene matches: 8. This CDR3 is built from 15 residues. CDR3 protein: CASSTIQGASYGYTF. The CDR3 DNA is TGTGCCAGTAGTACGATTCAGGGGGCGAGCTATGGCTACACCTTC.

Comment on this clone: One end of the junction is discordant with germline, which a read error may explain. This rearrangement joins TRBV28 to TRBJ1-1, with 7 bases fitting TRBD1. Germline V gives CDR1 MDHEN, CDR2 SYDVKM. The CDR3 is 14 residues long. This CDR3 is CASRGGQPNTETFF. DNA for the CDR3: TGTGCCAGCAGGGGGGGACAGCCGAACACTGAAACTTTCTTT.

The V gene is TRBV6-4, the J gene TRBJ1-1; maybe TRBD1 (5 bases). Per the germline V gene, CDR1 is MRHNA and CDR2 is SNTAGT. Trimming left V 7 bases short and J 0 bases short, with 9 bases between. The CDR3 extends over 13 amino acids. CDR3 residues: CASKEGMNTEAFF. The DNA for the CDR3 is TGTGCCAGCAAGGAGGGGATGAACACTGAAGCTTTCTTT.